The text below deals with one T cell receptor (beta chain). Ten or more counts support this clonotype. Its binding antigen is unknown. No qualities accompany the bases; no much larger clone lies one base away. V drops 0 bases and J drops 0 bases, leaving 13 bases in between. Looking up the germline V gene (reference sequence) yields CDR1 SGHKS and CDR2 YYEKEE. The CDR3 starts with the cysteine, ends with the phenylalanine, and has 17 residues. The only DNA kept is the CDR3, 51 bases in frame from the first base. The data belong to a study of patients and donors after allogeneic stem cell transplantation (dated by TCRdb to 2019 to 2021). Library preparation employed RT-PCR. Sequencing was carried out with a NextSeq 550. TCRdb reanalyzed the raw reads on its own, using fastp at Q25 for trimming and MiXCR for clone calling, and kept in-frame beta chains. Every distinct CDR3 protein forms one entry, paired with its most common genes and DNA. The sample table shows approximately 90,000 distinct CDR3 sequences, and around 5% are seen once. The top ten clones comprise 2.6% of the sample.

The sequence is built from TRBV5-5 and TRBJ1-3; too little of a D gene remains to name it. The TCR sequence derives from a human donor who was either an allogeneic HSCT recipient or a stem cell or donor lymphocyte infusion donor (not recorded which). It is not recorded whose cells these are; they may come from a transplant donor. Input material: blood, either unsorted or a sorted T cell fraction (not recorded which). This receptor has the CDR3 CASSLVPDDRSGNTIYF. At the DNA level, the sequence is TGTGCCAGCAGCTTGGTACCCGACGACCGCTCTGGAAACACCATATATTTT.